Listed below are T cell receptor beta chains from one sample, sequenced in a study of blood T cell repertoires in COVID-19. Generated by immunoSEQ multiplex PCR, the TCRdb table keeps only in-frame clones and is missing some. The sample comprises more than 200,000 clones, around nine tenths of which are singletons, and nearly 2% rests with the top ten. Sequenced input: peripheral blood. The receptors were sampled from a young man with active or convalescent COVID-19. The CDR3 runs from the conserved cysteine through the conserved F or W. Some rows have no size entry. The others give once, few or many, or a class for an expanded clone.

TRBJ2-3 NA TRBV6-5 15 CASSWAGTSTDTQYF
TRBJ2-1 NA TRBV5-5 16 CASSLEGGSSYNEQFF
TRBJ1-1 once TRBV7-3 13 CASSPDRYAEAFF
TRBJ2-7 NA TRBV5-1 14 CASVGGGPKGEQYF
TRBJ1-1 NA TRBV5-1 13 CASSLVGREEAFF
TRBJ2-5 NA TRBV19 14 CASSIGSGEETQYF
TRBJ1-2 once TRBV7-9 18 CASTRFLGQPQAGYGYTF
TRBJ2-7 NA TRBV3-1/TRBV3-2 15 CASSQGRTQGYEQYF
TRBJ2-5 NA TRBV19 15 CASSYGLALQETQYF
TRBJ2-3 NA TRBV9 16 CASSSRVQGASDTQYF
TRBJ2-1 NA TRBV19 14 CASMTSGPYNEQFF
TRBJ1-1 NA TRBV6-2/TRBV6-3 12 CASSYSTTEAFF
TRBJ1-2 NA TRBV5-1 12 CASSLRQGGYTF
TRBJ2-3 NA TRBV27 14 CASSLAGGPDTQYF
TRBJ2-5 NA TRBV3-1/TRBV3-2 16 CASSQEGSGAAETQYF
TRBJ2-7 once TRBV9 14 CASSGGTSGDRRYF
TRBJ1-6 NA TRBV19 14 CASSSLADYSPLHF
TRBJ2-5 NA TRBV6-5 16 CASSYPKSTGGETQYF
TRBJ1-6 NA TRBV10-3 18 CAISESLGTGRANSPLHF
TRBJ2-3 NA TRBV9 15 CASSVGWGRPDTQYF
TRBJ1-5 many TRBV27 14 CASSDRDGGQPQHF
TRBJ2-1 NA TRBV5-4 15 CASSLERGGFNEQFF
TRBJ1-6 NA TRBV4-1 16 CASSQGDRGYNSPLHF
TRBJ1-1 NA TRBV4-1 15 CASSHRTGGYTEAFF
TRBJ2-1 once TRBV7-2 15 CASSLLPSRTNEQFF
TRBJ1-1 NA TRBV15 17 CATSRDGGGTWNTEAFF
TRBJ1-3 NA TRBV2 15 CASREGQFSGNTIYF
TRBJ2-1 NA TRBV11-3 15 CASSLGTSSYNEQFF
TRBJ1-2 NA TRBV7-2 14 CASSSVPGQGATTF
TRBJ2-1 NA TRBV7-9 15 CASSLRLAGGSLWFF
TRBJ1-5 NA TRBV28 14 CASSGGTEGWPQHF
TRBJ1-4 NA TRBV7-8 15 CASSLGGTGGEKLFF
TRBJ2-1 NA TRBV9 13 CASSVERASSQFF
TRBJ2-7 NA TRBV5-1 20 CASSLGTGGQDSGLLYEQYF
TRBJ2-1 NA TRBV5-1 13 CASSQDRFGEQFF
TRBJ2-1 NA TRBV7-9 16 CASSTGSGGSYNEQFF
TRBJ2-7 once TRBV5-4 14 CASSLLENSYEQYF
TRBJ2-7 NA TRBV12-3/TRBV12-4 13 CASSLVGSPEQYF
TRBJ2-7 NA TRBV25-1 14 CASSYGTSSYEQYF
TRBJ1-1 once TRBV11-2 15 CASSPNIPRQDPAFF